A selection of T cell receptor beta chains follows, all from one sample in a study of blood T cells in healthy people across ages. MiXCR was run by TCRdb on the 5' RACE reads, yielding one entry per CDR3 protein. The data show 1.6 million or so distinct CDR3 sequences, with about 35% seen just once and around 11% held by the top ten. Material for sequencing was blood. All receptors come from a woman aged 25 to 39 in good health. The conserved cysteine and the conserved F or W are not part of the CDR3 here.

length	V	J	CDR3
11	TRBV10-3	TRBJ1-1	AINNVGNTEAF
12	TRBV20-1	TRBJ2-7	SARDWAGSYEQY
9	TRBV20-1	TRBJ1-1	SGEANTEAF
11	TRBV15	TRBJ2-5	ATSRPGQETQY
11	TRBV7-3	TRBJ1-2	ASSIDRNYGYT
15	TRBV7-6	TRBJ2-7	ASSSIEVLQATYEQY
14	TRBV9	TRBJ2-1	ASTSSGLGSYNEQF
14	TRBV6-1	TRBJ2-6	ASSEDLRGRANVLT
12	TRBV27	TRBJ1-2	ASSLGEGSSGYT
16	TRBV27	TRBJ2-7	ASSHSYIAGTGDHEQY
11	TRBV6-5	TRBJ2-5	ATKTPGSETQY
11	TRBV5-1	TRBJ2-7	ASRGTGGYEQY
12	TRBV5-1	.	ASSLVLAGHEQY
14	TRBV2	TRBJ1-2	ASGLGRTGAQYGYT
16	TRBV6-2/TRBV6-3	TRBJ2-7	ASSYALGAGGPHYEQY
11	TRBV10-1	TRBJ1-5	ASSERSDQPQH
11	TRBV15	TRBJ2-5	ATGAGGRETQY
9	TRBV6-1	TRBJ2-3	ASRATDTQY
14	TRBV28	.	ASSEGSLGQGNEQY
9	TRBV29-1	TRBJ1-4	SGGEGEKLF
13	TRBV18	TRBJ2-5	ASSPIDGLKETQY
17	TRBV18	TRBJ2-6	ASSPGGSGASSGANVLT
12	TRBV15	TRBJ2-7	ATSTGDKAYEQY
15	TRBV27	TRBJ2-1	ASSLRVAGSSYNEQF
11	TRBV29-1	TRBJ2-7	SVVSRSSYGQY